This paragraph reports one T cell receptor beta chain. Only in-frame clones appear in the TCRdb table, and some are missing; sequencing was by immunoSEQ multiplex PCR. The data show about 69,000 clones, roughly 89% seen once. This sample was taken from a study of blood T cell repertoires in COVID-19. CDR3 length: 14 amino acids. V lost 2 bases, J lost 3 bases, and 5 bases stayed unmatched. Germline loops: CDR1 SGHNT, CDR2 YYREEE (reference sequence). This TCR derives from a woman aged 50 to 60 with active COVID-19. The chain combines TRBV5-4 with TRBJ2-7; 7 bases line up with TRBD2. Material: peripheral blood. The CDR3 region is CASSFDGLGYEQYF. CDR3 nucleotides: TGTGCCAGCAGCTTCGACGGACTAGGCTACGAGCAGTACTTC. Combining the CDR3 with reference TRBV5-4 and TRBJ2-7 gives the whole variable domain ETGVTQSPTHLIKTRGQQVTLRCSSQSGHNTVSWYQQALGQGPQFIFQYYREEENGRGNFPPRFSGLQFPNYSSELNVNALELDDSALYLCASSFDGLGYEQYFGPGTRLTVT.